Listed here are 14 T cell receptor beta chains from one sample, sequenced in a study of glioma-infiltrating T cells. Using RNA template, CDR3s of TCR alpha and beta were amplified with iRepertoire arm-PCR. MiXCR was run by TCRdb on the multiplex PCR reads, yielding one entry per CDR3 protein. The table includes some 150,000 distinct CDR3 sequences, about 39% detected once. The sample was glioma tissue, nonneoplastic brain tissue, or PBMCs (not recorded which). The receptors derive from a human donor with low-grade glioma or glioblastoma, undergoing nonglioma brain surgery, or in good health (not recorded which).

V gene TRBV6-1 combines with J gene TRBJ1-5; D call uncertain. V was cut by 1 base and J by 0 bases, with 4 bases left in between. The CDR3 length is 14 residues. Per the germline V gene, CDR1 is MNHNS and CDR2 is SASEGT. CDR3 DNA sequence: TGTGCCAGCAGTGAAGGGGATAGCAATCAGCCCCAGCATTTT. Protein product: CASSEGDSNQPQHF.

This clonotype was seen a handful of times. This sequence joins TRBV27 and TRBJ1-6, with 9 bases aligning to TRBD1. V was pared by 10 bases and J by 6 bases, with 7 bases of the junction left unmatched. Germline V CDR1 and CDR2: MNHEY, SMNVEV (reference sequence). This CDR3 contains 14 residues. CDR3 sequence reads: CATNTGGGNSPLHF. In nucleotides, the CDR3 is TGTGCCACCAATACAGGGGGCGGTAATTCACCCCTCCACTTT.

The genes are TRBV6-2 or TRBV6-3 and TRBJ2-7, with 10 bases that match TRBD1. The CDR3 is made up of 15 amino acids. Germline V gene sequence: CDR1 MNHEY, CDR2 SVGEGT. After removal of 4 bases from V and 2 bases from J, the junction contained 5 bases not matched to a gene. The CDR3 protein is CASSSRQGATYEQYF. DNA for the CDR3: TGTGCCAGCAGTTCCAGACAGGGGGCAACCTACGAGCAGTACTTC.

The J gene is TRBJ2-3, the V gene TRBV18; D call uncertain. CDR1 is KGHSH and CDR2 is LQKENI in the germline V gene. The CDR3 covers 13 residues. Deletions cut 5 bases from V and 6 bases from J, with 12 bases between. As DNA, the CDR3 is TGTGCCAGCTCAGGAGCCGAGGCCGATACGCAGTATTTT. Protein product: CASSGAEADTQYF.

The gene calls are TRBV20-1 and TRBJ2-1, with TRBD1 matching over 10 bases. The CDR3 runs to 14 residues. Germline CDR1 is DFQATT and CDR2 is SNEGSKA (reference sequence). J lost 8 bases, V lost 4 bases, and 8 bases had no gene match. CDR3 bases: TGCAGTGCTAAGGGACCGGGACAGGGGTATGAGCAGTTCTTC. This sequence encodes CSAKGPGQGYEQFF.

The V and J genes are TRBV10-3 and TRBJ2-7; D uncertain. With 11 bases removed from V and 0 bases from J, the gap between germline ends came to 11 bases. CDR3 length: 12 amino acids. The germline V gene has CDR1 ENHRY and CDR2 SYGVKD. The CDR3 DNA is TGTGCCGCCCAGACTGACTCCTACGAGCAGTACTTC. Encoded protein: CAAQTDSYEQYF.

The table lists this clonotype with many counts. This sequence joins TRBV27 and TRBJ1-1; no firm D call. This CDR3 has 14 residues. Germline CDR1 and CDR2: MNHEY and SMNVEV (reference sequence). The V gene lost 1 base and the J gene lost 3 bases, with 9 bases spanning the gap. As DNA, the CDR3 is TGTGCCAGCAGTTTATGGAGCACACACACTGAAGCTTTCTTT. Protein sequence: CASSLWSTHTEAFF.

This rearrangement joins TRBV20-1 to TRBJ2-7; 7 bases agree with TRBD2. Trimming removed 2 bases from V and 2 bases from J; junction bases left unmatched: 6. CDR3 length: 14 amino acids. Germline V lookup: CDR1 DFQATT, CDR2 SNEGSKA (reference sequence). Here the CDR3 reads CSARQRGLPYEQYF. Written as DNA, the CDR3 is TGCAGTGCTAGACAGCGGGGCCTACCCTACGAGCAGTACTTC.

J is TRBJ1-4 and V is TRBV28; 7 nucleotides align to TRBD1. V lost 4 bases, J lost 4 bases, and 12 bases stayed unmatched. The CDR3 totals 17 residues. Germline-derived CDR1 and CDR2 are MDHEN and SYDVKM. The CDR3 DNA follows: TGTGCCAGCAGTTCTAACCCAACAGGGGCACGTAATGAAAAACTGTTTTTT. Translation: CASSSNPTGARNEKLFF.

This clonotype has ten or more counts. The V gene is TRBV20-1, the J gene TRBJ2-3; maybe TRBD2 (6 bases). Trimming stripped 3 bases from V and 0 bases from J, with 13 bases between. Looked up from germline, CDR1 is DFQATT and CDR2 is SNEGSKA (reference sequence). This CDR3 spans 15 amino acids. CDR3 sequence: CSAREASASTDTQYF. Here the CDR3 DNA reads TGCAGTGCTAGGGAGGCTAGCGCTAGCACAGATACGCAGTATTTT.

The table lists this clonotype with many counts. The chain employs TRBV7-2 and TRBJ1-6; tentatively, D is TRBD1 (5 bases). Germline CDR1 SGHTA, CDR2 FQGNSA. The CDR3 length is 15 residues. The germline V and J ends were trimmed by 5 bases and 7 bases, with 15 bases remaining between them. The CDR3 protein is CASSTRRDANSPLHF. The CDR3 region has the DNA TGTGCCAGCAGCACCCGCCGGGACGCAAATTCACCCCTCCACTTT.

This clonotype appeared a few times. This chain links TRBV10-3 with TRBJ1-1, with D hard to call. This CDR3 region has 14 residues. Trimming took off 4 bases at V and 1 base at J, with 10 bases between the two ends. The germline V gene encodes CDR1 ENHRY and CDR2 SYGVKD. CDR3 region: CAISGTTANTEAFF. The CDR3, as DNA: TGTGCCATCAGTGGAACTACAGCGAACACTGAAGCTTTCTTT.

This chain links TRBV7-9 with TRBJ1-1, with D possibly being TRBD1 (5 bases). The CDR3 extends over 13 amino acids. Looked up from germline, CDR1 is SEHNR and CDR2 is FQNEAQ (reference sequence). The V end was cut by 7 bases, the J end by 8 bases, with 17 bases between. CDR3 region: CASNGGPGTEAFF. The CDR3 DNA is TGTGCCAGCAACGGTGGACCAGGGACCGAAGCTTTCTTT.

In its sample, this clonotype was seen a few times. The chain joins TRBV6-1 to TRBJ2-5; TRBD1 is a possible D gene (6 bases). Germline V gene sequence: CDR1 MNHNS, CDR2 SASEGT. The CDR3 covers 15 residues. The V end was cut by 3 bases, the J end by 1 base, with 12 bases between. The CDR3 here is CASSERDKVQETQYF. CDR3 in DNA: TGTGCCAGCAGTGAGAGGGACAAAGTCCAAGAGACCCAGTACTTC.